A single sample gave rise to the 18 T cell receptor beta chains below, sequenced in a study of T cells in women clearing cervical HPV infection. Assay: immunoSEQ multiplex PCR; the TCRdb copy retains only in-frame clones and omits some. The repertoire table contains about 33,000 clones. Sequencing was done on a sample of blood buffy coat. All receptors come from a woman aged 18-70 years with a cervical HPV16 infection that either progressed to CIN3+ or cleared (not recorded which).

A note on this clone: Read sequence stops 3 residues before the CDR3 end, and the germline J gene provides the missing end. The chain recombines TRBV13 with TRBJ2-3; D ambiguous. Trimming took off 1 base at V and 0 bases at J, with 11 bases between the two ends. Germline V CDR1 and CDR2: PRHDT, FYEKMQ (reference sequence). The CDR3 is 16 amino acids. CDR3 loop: CASSLASLTSTDTQYF. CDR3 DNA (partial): TGTGCCAGCAGCTTAGCGTCGCTAACTAGCACAGATACG.

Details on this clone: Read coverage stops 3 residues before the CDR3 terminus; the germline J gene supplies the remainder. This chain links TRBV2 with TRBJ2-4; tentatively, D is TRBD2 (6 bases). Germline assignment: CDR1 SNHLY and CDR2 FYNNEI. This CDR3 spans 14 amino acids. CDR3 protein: CASGGDFTNYGQYF. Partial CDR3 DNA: TGTGCCAGTGGTGGGGACTTTACTAACTATGGT.

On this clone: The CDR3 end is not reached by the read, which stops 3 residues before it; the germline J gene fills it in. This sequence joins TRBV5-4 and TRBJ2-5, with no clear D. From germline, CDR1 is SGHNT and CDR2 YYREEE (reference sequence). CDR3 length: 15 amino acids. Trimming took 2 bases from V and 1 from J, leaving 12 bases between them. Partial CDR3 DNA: TGTGCCAGCAGCTTCTCACAAGCAGGCCAAGAGACC. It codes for CASSFSQAGQET. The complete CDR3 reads CASSFSQAGQETQYF.

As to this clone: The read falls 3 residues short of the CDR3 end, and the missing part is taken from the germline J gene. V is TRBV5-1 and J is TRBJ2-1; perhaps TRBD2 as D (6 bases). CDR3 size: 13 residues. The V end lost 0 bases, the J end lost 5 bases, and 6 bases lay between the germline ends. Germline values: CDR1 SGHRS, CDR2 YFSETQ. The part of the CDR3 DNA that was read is TGCGCCAGCAGCTTGGGGGGGGACAATGAG. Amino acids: CASSLGGDNE. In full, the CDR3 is CASSLGGDNEQFF.

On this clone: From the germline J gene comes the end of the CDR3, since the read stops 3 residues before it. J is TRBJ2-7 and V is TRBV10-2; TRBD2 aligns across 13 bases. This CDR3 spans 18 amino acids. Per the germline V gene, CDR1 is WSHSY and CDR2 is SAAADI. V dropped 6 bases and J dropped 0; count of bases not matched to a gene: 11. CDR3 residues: CASRQPGLAGQSSYEQYF. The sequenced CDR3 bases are TGCGCCAGCAGACAACCGGGACTAGCGGGGCAGAGCTCCTACGAG.

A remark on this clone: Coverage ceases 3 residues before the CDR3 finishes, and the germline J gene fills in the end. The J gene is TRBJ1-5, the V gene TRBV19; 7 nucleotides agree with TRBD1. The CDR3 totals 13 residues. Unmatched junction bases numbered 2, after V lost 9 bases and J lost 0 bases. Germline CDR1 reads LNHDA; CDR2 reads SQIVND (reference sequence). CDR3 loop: CASRGISNQPQHF. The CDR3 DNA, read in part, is TGTGCCAGCAGGGGGATTAGCAATCAGCCC.

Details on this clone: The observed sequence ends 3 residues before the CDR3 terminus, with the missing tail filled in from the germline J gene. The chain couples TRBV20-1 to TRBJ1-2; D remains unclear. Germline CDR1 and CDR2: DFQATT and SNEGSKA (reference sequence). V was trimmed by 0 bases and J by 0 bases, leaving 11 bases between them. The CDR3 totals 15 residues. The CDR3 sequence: CSARETRDANYGYTF. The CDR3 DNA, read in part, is TGCAGTGCTAGAGAAACGCGAGATGCTAACTATGGC.

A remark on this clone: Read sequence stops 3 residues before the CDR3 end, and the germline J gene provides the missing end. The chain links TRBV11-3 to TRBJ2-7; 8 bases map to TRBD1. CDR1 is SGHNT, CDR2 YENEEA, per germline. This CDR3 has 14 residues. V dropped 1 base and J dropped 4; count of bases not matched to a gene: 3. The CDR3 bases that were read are TGTGCCAGCAGCTTAGGGCAGGGGGCTTACGAG. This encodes CASSLGQGAYE. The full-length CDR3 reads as CASSLGQGAYEQYF.

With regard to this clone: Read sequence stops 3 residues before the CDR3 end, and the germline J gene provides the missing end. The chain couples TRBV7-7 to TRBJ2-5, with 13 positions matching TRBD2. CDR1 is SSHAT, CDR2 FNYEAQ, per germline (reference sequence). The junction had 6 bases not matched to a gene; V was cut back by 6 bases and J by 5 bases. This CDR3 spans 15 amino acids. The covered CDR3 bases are TGTGCCAGCAGACCTGGGACTAGCGGGACGGAGACC. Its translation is CASRPGTSGTET. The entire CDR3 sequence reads CASRPGTSGTETQYF.

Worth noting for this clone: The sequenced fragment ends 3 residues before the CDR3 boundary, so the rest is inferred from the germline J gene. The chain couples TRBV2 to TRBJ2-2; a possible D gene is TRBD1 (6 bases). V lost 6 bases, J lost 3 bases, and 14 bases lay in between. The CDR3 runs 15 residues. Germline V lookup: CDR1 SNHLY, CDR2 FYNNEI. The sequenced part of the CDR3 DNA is TGTGCCAGCAGCCTCGACAGGACTCACACCGGGGAG. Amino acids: CASSLDRTHTGE. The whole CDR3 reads CASSLDRTHTGELFF.

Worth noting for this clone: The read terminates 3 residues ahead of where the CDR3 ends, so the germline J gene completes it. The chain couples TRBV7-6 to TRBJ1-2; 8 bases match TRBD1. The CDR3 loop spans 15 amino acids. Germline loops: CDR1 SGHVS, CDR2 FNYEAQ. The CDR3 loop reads CASSVQDRETDTYTF. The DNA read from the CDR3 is TGTGCCAGCAGCGTACAGGACAGGGAAACCGATACC.

CDR3 protein: CSARDPRTSGITDTQYF. The sequenced CDR3 bases are TGCAGTGCTAGAGATCCCCGGACTAGCGGGATCACAGATACG. This sequence joins TRBV20-1 and TRBJ2-3; 12 positions match TRBD2. The read ends 3 residues shy of where the CDR3 ends; the end is completed using the germline J gene. Germline assignment: CDR1 DFQATT and CDR2 SNEGSKA (reference sequence). This CDR3 region has 17 residues. The V gene end was trimmed by 0 bases and the J gene end by 2 bases; junction bases not matched to a gene: 6.

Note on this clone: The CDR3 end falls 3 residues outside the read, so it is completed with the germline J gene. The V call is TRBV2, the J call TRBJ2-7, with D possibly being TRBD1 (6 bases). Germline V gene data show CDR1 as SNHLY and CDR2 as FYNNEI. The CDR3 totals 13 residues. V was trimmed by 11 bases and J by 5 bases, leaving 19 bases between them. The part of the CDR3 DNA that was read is TGTGCCTCTAATCCCTTGCCAGGGGACGAG. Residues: CASNPLPGDE. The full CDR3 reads CASNPLPGDEQYF.

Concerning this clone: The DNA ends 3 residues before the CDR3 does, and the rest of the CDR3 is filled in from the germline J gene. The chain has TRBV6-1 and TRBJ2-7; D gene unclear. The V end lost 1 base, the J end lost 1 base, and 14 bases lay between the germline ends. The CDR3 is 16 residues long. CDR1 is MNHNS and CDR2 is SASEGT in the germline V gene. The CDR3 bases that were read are TGTGCCAGCAGTGAAGTGGGCCTCTGGAGTTCCTACGAG. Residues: CASSEVGLWSSYE. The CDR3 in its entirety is CASSEVGLWSSYEQYF.

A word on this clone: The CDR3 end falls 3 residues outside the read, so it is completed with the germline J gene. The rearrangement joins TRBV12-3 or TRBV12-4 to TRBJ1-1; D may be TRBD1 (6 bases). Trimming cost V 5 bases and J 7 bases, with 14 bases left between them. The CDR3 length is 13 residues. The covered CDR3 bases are TGTGCCAGCAGTCGACCACAGGGAAGTGAA. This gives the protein CASSRPQGSE. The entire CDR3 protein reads CASSRPQGSEAFF.

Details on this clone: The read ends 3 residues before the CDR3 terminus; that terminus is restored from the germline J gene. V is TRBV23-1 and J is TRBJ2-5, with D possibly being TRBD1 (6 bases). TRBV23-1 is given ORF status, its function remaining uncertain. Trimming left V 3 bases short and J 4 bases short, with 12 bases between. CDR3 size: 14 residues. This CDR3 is CASSQPGVRETQYF. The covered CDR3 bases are TGCGCCAGCAGTCAGCCAGGGGTAAGAGAGACC.

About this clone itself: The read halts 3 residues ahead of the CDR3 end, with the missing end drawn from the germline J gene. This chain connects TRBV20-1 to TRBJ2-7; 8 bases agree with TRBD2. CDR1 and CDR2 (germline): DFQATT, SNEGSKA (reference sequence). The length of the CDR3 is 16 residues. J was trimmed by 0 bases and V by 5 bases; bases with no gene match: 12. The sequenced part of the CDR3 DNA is TGCAGTGCTGTACCTACTAGCGGAGACATCTCCTACGAG. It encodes CSAVPTSGDISYE. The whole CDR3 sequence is CSAVPTSGDISYEQYF.

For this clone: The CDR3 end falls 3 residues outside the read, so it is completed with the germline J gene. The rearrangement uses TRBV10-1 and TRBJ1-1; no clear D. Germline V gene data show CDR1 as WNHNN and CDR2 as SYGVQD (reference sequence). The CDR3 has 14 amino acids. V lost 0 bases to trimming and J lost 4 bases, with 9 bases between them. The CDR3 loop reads CASSESGVGTEAFF. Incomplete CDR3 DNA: TGCGCCAGCAGTGAGTCGGGCGTAGGCACTGAA.